This T cell receptor beta chain was sequenced during a study of cytomegalovirus exposure and HLA in healthy donors. Broader study findings: Later on, an analysis showed TCR association rates differing by HLA locus, with DRB1 the most and HLA-C the fewest. Roughly uniform sequencing depth across donors was assumed, possibly incorrectly. Reportedly, fewer N-insertions than the approximately 650-donor mean appeared in an Asian-associated ancestry cluster in a later analysis.

Remarks on this clone: Its target is not known.

The PCR was carried out with 60 Vbeta primers and 13 Jbeta primers. Clones were read by immunoSEQ multiplex PCR, and TCRdb kept only the in-frame ones, dropping some. The top ten hold under 2% of the sample, which has around 150,000 clones, roughly three quarters seen once. This clonotype originated in a woman in her 40s in good health and CMV-seronegative. Sequencing was performed on PBMCs.

Here the CDR3 reads CASSLGLAGVSDTQYF. In nucleotides, the CDR3 is TGTGCCAGCAGCTTGGGACTAGCGGGAGTTTCGGATACGCAGTATTTT. The rearrangement uses TRBV13 and TRBJ2-3, with 14 bases matching TRBD2. The CDR3 has 16 amino acids. The J segment lost 6 bases and the V segment lost 3 bases, leaving 5 bases of the junction unmatched. Germline loops: CDR1 PRHDT, CDR2 FYEKMQ (reference sequence).